These 15 T cell receptor beta chains were all obtained from the same sample, sequenced in a study of T cell responses to AZD1222 COVID-19 vaccine. The protocol was immunoSEQ multiplex PCR, while the TCRdb copy is restricted to in-frame clones and leaves out a portion. The table shows about 150,000 clones, with roughly nine tenths occurring only once. The specimen was peripheral blood, collected on day 0 of AZD1222 vaccination. The receptor source for this set is an adult in good health.

The J gene is TRBJ2-1, the V gene TRBV4-3; 8 nucleotides line up with TRBD2. With 0 bases clipped from V and 10 bases from J, the junction kept 11 bases outside the gene matches. This CDR3 has 16 amino acids. CDR1 and CDR2 from the germline V gene are LGHNA and YSLEER. The CDR3 DNA follows: TGCGCCAGCAGCCAAGATCGCAGCGGGAGACTGTTCGAGCAGTTCTTC. Encoded protein: CASSQDRSGRLFEQFF.

V is TRBV4-2 and J is TRBJ2-1; maybe TRBD2 (6 bases). Deletions cut 3 bases from V and 0 bases from J, with 12 bases between. CDR1 LGHNA and CDR2 YNFKEQ come from the germline V gene. The CDR3 consists of 16 residues. CDR3 loop: CASSQEGRNSYNEQFF. In DNA form, the CDR3 reads TGTGCCAGCAGCCAGGAGGGGAGGAACTCCTACAATGAGCAGTTCTTC.

As regards this clone: Relative to the germline gene, one junction end is altered; a read error may explain this. The chain combines TRBV30 with TRBJ2-1; perhaps TRBD2 as D (6 bases). Per the germline V gene, CDR1 is GTSNPN and CDR2 is SVGIG (reference sequence). The CDR3 extends over 12 amino acids. CDR3 sequence reads: CAWSVQAGPYLF. The CDR3 nucleotides are TGTGCCTGGAGTGTACAGGCGGGACCCTACCTCTTC.

The chain recombines TRBV27 with TRBJ1-1, with TRBD1 matching 7 bases. CDR1 is MNHEY, CDR2 SMNVEV, per germline (reference sequence). This CDR3 has 12 residues. With 5 bases clipped from V and 11 bases from J, the junction kept 8 bases outside the gene matches. CDR3 in amino acids: CASSIRQGRAFF. The CDR3 region has the DNA TGTGCCAGCAGTATAAGACAGGGCCGGGCTTTCTTT.

The table lists this clone with a count of one. The chain recombines TRBV28 with TRBJ1-4, with TRBD1 matching 7 bases. The CDR3 is 15 amino acids. Germline assignment: CDR1 MDHEN and CDR2 SYDVKM. V lost 5 bases and J lost 2; bases outside the gene matches: 5. CDR3: CASSTGVMTNEKLFF. CDR3 DNA sequence: TGTGCCAGCAGTACAGGGGTTATGACTAATGAAAAACTGTTTTTT.

The chain combines TRBV19 with TRBJ2-3, with D perhaps given as TRBD1 or TRBD2 (5 bases each). The germline CDR1 and CDR2 sequences are LNHDA and SQIVND (reference sequence). The CDR3 loop spans 16 amino acids. Trimming removed 5 bases at V and 3 bases at J, with 18 bases between. The DNA of the CDR3 is TGTGCCAGTAGTCCCCGGGTTGGGGGTGGGACAGATACGCAGTATTTT. Its protein is CASSPRVGGGTDTQYF.

The J gene is TRBJ2-1, the V gene TRBV11-2; TRBD2 aligns across 8 bases. CDR1 SGHAT and CDR2 FQNNGV come from the germline V gene. J gave up 1 base and V 1 base, and 9 bases lay outside the gene matches. The CDR3 loop spans 18 amino acids. The CDR3 region has the DNA TGTGCCAGCAGCTTAGCAACGCTGGAGCGGGGGTCCTACAATGAGCAGTTCTTC. Protein sequence: CASSLATLERGSYNEQFF.

The chain uses TRBV6-5 and TRBJ1-6; D might be TRBD1 (5 bases). V gave up 2 bases and J gave up 8 bases, with 10 bases separating them. The CDR3 is 14 residues long. CDR1 is MNHEY and CDR2 is SVGAGI in the germline V gene. As DNA, the CDR3 is TGTGCCAGCAGTTACGAGGGGAGGGATTCACCCCTCCACTTT. Translation: CASSYEGRDSPLHF.

V is TRBV9 and J is TRBJ2-1; 7 bases are shared with TRBD1. The germline CDR1 and CDR2 sequences are SGDLS and YYNGEE. The CDR3 extends over 15 amino acids. The V gene end was trimmed by 1 base and the J gene end by 4 bases; junction bases not matched to a gene: 5. CDR3 coding DNA: TGTGCCAGCAGCGTATCCGGGACAGCTTACAATGAGCAGTTCTTC. Protein: CASSVSGTAYNEQFF.

The chain combines TRBV19 with TRBJ1-3; 8 positions agree with TRBD1. This CDR3 is built from 15 residues. CDR1 LNHDA and CDR2 SQIVND come from the germline V gene (reference sequence). After removal of 6 bases from V and 0 bases from J, the junction contained 4 bases not matched to a gene. As DNA, the CDR3 is TGTGCCAGTAGCGACAGGGGTTACTCTGGAAACACCATATATTTT. Protein product: CASSDRGYSGNTIYF.

This clone was observed a single time. The gene calls are TRBV5-1 and TRBJ1-1, with unresolved D. The CDR3 has 15 residues. Germline V gene lookup returns CDR1 SGHRS and CDR2 YFSETQ. V lost 4 bases, J lost 4 bases, and 17 bases lay in between. Here the CDR3 reads CASSPAGLKGTEAFF. The CDR3 region has the DNA TGCGCCAGCAGCCCGGCGGGCCTAAAGGGCACTGAAGCTTTCTTT.

This clone occurred a few times. The same CDR3 also results from other DNA sequences found in this sample. The chain recombines TRBV5-1 with TRBJ2-3; D gene ambiguous. Trimming took 5 bases from V and 3 from J, leaving 7 bases between them. Germline CDR1 is SGHRS and CDR2 is YFSETQ. The CDR3 is 12 amino acids. For the CDR3, the DNA is TGCGCCAGCAGTCTCACTACAGATACGCAGTATTTT. Protein: CASSLTTDTQYF.

The J gene is TRBJ1-2, the V gene TRBV7-6, with 10 positions matching TRBD1. V gave up 1 base and J gave up 4 bases; unmatched junction bases: 6. CDR1 is SGHVS and CDR2 is FNYEAQ in the germline V gene. The CDR3 sequence is 16 residues long. The CDR3 coding sequence is TGTGCCAGCAGCTTAGGGACAGGGGGAACGCGCTATGGCTACACCTTC. It is translated as CASSLGTGGTRYGYTF.

The CDR3 bases are TGTGCCAGCAGCTTAGGTTTTGGAGGAGCCTTCACCGGGGAGCTGTTTTTT. This gives the protein CASSLGFGGAFTGELFF. The V and J genes are TRBV7-9 and TRBJ2-2; possible D gene TRBD2, 5 bases. Germline loops: CDR1 SEHNR, CDR2 FQNEAQ (reference sequence). The CDR3 contains 17 residues. With 1 base removed from V and 4 bases from J, the gap between germline ends came to 16 bases.

The sample holds one count of this clone. V gene TRBV9 combines with J gene TRBJ1-3; 7 bases match TRBD1. The CDR3 spans 13 residues. The germline V gene has CDR1 SGDLS and CDR2 YYNGEE. The J segment lost 4 bases and the V segment lost 3 bases, leaving 1 base of the junction unmatched. Written as DNA, the CDR3 is TGTGCCAGCAGCGCAGGGGGAGGAAACACCATATATTTT. Protein sequence: CASSAGGGNTIYF.